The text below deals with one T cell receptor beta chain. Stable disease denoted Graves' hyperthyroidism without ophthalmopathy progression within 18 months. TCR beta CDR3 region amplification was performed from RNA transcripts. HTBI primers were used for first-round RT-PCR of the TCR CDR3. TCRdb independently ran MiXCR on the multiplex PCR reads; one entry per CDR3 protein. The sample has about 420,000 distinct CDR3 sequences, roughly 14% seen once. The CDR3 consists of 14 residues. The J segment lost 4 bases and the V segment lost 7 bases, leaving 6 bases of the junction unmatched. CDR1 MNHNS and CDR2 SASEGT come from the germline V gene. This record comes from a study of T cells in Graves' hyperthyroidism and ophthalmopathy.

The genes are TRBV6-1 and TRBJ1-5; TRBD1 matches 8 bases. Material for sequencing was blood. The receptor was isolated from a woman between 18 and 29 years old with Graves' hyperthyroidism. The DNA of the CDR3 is TGTGCCAGCACCATGGACAGGGAGAATCAGCCCCAGCATTTT. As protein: CASTMDRENQPQHF.